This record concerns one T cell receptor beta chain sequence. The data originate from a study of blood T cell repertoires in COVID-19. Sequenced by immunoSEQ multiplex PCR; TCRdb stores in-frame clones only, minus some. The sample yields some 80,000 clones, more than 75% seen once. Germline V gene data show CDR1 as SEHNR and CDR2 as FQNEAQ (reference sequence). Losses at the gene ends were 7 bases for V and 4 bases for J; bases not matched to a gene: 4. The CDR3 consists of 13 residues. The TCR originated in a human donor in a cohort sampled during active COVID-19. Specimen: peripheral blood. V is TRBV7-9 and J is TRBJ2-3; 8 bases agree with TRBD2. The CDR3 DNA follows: TGTGCCAGCATTCGAGCGGGGGCAGATACGCAGTATTTT. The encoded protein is CASIRAGADTQYF.